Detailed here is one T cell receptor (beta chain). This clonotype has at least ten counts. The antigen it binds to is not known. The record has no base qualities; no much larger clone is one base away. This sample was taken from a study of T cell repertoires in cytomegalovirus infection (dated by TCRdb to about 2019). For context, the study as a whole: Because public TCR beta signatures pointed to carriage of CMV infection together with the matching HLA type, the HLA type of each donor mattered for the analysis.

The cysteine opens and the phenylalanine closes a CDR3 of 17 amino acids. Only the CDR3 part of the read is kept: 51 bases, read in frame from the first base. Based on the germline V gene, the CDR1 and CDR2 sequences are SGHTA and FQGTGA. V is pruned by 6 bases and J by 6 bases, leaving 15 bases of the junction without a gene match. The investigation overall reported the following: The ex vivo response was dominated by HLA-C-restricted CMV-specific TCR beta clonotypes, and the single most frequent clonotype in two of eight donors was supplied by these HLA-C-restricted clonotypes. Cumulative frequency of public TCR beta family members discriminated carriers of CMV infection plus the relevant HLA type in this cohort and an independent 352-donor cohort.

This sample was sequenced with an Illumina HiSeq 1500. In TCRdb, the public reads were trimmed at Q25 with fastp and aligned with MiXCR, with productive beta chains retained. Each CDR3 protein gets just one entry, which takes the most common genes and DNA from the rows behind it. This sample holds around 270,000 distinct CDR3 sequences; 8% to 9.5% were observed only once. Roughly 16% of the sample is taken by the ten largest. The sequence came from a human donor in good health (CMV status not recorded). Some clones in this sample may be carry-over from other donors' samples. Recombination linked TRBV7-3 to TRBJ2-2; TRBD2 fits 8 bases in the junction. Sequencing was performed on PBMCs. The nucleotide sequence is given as TGTGCCAGCAGACCGACCGACGGGAGGGCTACTCCCGGGGAGCTGTTTTTT. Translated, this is CASRPTDGRATPGELFF. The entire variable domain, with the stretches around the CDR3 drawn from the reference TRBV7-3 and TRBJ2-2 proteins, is GAGVSQTPSNKVTEKGKYVELRCDPISGHTALYWYRQSLGQGPEFLIYFQGTGAADDSGLPNDRFFAVRPEGSVSTLKIQRTERGDSAVYLCASRPTDGRATPGELFFGEGSRLTVL.